Included here is one TCR beta chain sequence, with context. CDR3 length equals 14 residues. The trim removed 5 bases at V and 7 bases at J, leaving 7 bases unmatched. Germline CDR1 reads PRHDT; CDR2 reads FYEKMQ (reference sequence). Generated by immunoSEQ multiplex PCR, the TCRdb table keeps only in-frame clones and is missing some. The table has fewer than 1.6 million clones, just under 99% seen once; the top ten hold 0.36%. The sample is drawn from a study of shared clonotypes between healthy human individuals. The sample consisted of naive CD4+ T cells sorted from blood. Subset here: CD45RA+ positively selected. The clonotype comes from a man in his thirties or forties in good health. V gene TRBV13 combines with J gene TRBJ1-4, with TRBD1 matching 7 bases. CDR3 protein: CASSRQGLVEKLFF. As DNA, the CDR3 is TGTGCCAGCAGCCGACAGGGACTCGTTGAAAAACTGTTTTTT.